This T cell receptor beta chain was captured by sequencing in a study of cytomegalovirus exposure and HLA in healthy donors. Germline V lookup: CDR1 MGHRA, CDR2 YSYEKL. This CDR3 has 12 amino acids. Amplification used 60 Vbeta primers and 13 Jbeta primers. Assay used: immunoSEQ multiplex PCR; TCRdb lists only in-frame clones, some missing. The repertoire includes 200,000 to 250,000 clones, approximately 68% of them detected once, and 1.8% sits in the top ten. The receptor's source is a woman aged 25-40 years in good health and CMV-seronegative. The sequenced sample was PBMCs. The chain employs TRBV4-1 and TRBJ2-7, with D perhaps TRBD1 (6 bases). The CDR3 loop is CATRTAVGEQYF. CDR3 sequence (DNA): TGCGCGACGAGGACAGCAGTCGGCGAGCAGTACTTC.